This T cell receptor beta chain was identified in a study of early T cells in non-severe SARS-CoV-2 infection. About the research overall: The study sequenced bulk RNA from unsorted whole blood, with chains unpaired.

The V gene's germline CDR1 is MNHEY and CDR2 SVGEGT. The CDR3 is 13 residues long. The V gene end was trimmed by 6 bases and the J gene end by 6 bases; junction bases not matched to a gene: 7. This clonotype has only a few counts. The TCR library protocol attached unique molecular identifiers to the individual cDNA molecules. TCRdb re-analysed the 5' RACE reads in MiXCR, keeping a single row per CDR3 protein. The profile shows roughly 26,000 distinct CDR3 sequences, 5.1% of them singletons. The clonotype was recovered from an adult who was a healthcare worker with PCR-confirmed SARS-CoV-2 infection or an uninfected control (not recorded which). Sequenced: whole blood. The chain combines TRBV6-2 or TRBV6-3 with TRBJ2-5, with 7 bases that match TRBD1. The CDR3 region is CASRRQGTKTQYF. Written as DNA, the CDR3 is TGTGCCAGCAGGAGACAGGGTACGAAGACCCAGTACTTC.